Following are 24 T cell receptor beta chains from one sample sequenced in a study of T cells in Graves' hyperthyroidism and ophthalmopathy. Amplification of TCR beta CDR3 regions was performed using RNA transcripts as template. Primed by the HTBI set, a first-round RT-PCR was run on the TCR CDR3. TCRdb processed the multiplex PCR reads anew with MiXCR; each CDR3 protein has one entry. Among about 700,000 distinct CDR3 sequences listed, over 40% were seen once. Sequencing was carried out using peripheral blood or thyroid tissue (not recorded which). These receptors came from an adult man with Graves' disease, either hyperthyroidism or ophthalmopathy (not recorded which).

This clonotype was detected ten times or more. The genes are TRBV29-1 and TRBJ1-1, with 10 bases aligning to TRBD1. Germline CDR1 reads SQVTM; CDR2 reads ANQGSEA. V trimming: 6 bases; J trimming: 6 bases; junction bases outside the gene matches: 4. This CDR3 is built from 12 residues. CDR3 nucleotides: TGCAGCGTCGGACAGGGGGGCTCTGAAGCTTTCTTT. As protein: CSVGQGGSEAFF.

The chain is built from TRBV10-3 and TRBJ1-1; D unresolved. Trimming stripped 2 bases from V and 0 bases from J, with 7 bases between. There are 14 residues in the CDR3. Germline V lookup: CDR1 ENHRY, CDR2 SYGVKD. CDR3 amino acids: CAISETGMNTEAFF. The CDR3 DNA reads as TGTGCCATCAGTGAGACCGGGATGAACACTGAAGCTTTCTTT.

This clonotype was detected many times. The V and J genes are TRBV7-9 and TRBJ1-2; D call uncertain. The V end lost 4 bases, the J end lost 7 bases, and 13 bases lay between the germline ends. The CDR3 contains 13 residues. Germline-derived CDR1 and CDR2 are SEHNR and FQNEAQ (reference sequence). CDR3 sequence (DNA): TGTGCCAGCAGCTCTTTGTGGCAGGCTGGCTACACCTTC. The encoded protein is CASSSLWQAGYTF. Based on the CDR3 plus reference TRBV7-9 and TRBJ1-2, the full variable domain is DTGVSQNPRHKITKRGQNVTFRCDPISEHNRLYWYRQTLGQGPEFLTYFQNEAQLEKSRLLSDRFSAERPKGSFSTLEIQRTEQGDSAMYLCASSSLWQAGYTFGSGTRLTVV.

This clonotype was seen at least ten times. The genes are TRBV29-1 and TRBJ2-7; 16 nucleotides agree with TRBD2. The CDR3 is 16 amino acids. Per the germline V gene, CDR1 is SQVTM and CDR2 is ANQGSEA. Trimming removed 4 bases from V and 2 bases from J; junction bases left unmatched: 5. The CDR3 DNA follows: TGCAGCGTTGTGGGACTAGCGGGAGGGCCCACCTACGAGCAGTACTTC. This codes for CSVVGLAGGPTYEQYF.

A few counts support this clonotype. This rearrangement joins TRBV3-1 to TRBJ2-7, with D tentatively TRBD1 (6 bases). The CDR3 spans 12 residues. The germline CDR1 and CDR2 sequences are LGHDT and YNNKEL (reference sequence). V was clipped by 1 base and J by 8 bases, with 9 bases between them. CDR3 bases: TGTGCCAGCAGCCAAGTCAGGGGACAGCAGTACTTC. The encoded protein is CASSQVRGQQYF.

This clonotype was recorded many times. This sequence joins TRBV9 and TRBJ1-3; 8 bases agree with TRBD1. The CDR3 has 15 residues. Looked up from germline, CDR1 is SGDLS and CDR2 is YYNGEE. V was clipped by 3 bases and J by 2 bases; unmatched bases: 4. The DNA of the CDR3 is TGTGCCAGCAGCGACGACAGGGGAGCTGGAAACACCATATATTTT. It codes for CASSDDRGAGNTIYF.

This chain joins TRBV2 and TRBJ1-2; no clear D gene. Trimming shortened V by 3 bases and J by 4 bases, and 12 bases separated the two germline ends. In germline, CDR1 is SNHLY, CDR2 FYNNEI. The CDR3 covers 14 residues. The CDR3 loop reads CASSDAPDGYGYTF. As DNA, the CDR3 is TGTGCCAGCAGTGACGCCCCCGACGGCTATGGCTACACCTTC.

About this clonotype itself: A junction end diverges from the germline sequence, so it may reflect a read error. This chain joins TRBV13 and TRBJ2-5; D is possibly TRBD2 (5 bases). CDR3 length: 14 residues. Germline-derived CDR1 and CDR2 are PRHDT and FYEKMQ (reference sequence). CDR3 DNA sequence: TGCGCCAGCAGCCCCCAACCCGGGGTAGAGACCCAGTACTTC. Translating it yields CASSPQPGVETQYF.

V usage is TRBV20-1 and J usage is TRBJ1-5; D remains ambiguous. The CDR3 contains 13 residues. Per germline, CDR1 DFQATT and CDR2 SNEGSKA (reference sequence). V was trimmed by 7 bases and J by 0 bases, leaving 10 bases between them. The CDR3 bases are TGCAGTGGCAAGGGATATAGCAATCAGCCCCAGCATTTT. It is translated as CSGKGYSNQPQHF.

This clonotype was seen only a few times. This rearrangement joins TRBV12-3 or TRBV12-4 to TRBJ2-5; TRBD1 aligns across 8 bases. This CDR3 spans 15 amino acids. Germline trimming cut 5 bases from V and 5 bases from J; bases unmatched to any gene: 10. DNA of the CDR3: TGTGCCAGCAGTGCCTCAGGGGGCGCCTTGGAGACCCAGTACTTC. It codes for CASSASGGALETQYF.

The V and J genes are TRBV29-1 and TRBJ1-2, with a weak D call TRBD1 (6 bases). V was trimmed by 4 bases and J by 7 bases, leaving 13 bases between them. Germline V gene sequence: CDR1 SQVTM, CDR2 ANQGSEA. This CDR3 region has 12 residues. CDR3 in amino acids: CSVGGAPLGYTF. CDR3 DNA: TGCAGCGTTGGGGGGGCCCCCCTTGGCTACACCTTC. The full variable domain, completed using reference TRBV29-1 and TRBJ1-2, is SAVISQKPSRDICQRGTSLTIQCQVDSQVTMMFWYRQQPGQSLTLIATANQGSEATYESGFVIDKFPISRPNLTFSTLTVSNMSPEDSSIYLCSVGGAPLGYTFGSGTRLTVV.

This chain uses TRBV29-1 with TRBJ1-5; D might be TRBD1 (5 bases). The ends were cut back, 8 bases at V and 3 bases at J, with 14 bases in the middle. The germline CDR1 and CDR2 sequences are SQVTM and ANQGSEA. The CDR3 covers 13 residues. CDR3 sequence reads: CSSFGTDNQPQHF. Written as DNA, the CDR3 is TGCAGCAGTTTCGGGACGGACAATCAGCCCCAGCATTTT.

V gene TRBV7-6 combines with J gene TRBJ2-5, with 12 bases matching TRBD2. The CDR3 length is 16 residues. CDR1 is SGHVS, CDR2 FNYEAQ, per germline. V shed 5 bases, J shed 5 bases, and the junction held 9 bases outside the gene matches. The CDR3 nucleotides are TGTGCCAGCAGCGGACTAGCGGGGCGGTTGTGGGAGACCCAGTACTTC. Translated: CASSGLAGRLWETQYF.

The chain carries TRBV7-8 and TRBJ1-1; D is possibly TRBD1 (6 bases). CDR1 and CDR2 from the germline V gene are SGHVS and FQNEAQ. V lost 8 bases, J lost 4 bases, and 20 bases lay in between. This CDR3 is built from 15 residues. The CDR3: CASAGSRTAGTEAFF. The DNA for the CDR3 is TGTGCCAGCGCCGGTAGCCGGACAGCGGGCACTGAAGCTTTCTTT.

Here the CDR3 reads CSARERFGETQYF. The CDR3 DNA reads TGCAGTGCTAGAGAAAGGTTTGGGGAGACCCAGTACTTC. The chain links TRBV20-1 to TRBJ2-5; D call uncertain. Per germline, CDR1 DFQATT and CDR2 SNEGSKA (reference sequence). Between the trimmed V and J ends, which lost 0 bases and 5 bases, there was a span of 10 bases. This CDR3 has 13 amino acids.

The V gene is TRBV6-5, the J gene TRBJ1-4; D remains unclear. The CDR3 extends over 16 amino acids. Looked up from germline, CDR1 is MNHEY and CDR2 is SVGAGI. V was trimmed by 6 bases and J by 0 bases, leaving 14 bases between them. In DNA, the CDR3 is TGTGCCAGCAGCCCCCCGACCGCTGCAACTAATGAAAAACTGTTTTTT. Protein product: CASSPPTAATNEKLFF.

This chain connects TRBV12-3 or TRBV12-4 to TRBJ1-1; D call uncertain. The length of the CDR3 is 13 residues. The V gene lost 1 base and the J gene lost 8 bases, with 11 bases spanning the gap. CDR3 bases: TGTGCCAGCAGTTTAGGTGAAACCTTAGAAGCTTTCTTT. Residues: CASSLGETLEAFF.

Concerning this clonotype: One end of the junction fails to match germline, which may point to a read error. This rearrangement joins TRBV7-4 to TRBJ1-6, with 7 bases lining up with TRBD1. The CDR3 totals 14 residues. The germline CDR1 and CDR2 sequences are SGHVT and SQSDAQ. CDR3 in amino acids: CAGSLLGQNSPLHF. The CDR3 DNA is TGCGCCGGCAGCCTTCTGGGACAGAATTCACCCCTCCACTTT.

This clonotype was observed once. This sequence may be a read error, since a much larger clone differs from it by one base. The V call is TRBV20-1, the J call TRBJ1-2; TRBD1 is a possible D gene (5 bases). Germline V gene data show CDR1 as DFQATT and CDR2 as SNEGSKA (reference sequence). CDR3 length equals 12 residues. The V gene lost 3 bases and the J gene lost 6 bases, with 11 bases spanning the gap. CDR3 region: CSASSRVHGYTF. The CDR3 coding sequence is TGCAGTGCTAGTAGCAGGGTTCATGGCTACACCTTC.

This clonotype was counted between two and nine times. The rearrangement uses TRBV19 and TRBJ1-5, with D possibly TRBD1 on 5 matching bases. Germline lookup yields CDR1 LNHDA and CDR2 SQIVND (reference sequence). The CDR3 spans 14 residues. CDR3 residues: CAAETQGSNQPQHF. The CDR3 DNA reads TGTGCTGCCGAAACCCAGGGAAGCAATCAGCCCCAGCATTTT.

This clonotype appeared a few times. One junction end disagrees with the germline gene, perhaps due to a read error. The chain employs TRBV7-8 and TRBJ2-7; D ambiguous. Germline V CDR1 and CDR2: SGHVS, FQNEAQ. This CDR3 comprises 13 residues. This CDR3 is CASSHPGTYEQYF. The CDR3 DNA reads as TGCGCCAGCAGCCATCCGGGTACCTACGAGCAGTACTTC.

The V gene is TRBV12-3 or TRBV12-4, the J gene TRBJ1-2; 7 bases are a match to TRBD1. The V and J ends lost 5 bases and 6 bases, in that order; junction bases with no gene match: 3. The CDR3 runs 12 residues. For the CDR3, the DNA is TGTGCCAGCAGTACGACAGGGCATGGCTACACCTTC. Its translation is CASSTTGHGYTF.

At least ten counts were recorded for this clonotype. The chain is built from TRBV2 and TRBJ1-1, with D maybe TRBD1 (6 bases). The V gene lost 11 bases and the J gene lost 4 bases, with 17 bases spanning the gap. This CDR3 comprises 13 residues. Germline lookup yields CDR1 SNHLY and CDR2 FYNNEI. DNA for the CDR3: TGTGCCCTCAGCAGGGGAAAGACCACTGAAGCTTTCTTT. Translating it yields CALSRGKTTEAFF.

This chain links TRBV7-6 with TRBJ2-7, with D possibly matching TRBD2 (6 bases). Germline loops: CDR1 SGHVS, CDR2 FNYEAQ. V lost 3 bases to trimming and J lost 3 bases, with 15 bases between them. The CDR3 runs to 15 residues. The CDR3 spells CASSFGAGRSYEQYF. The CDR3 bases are TGTGCCAGCAGCTTCGGGGCCGGGAGAAGCTACGAGCAGTACTTC.